This T cell receptor beta chain was captured by sequencing in a study of OX40 agonist ivuxolimab in advanced cancers. Study in general: At doses from 0.01 to 10 mg/kg, patients were given intravenous ivuxolimab every 2 weeks.

TCRdb's copy holds only in-frame clones and misses some; the assay was immunoSEQ multiplex PCR. This sample yields 55,000 to 90,000 clones, of which around 88% are seen a single time; over 2% belongs to the top ten. CDR3 length: 12 residues. V dropped 5 bases and J dropped 6; count of bases not matched to a gene: 4. The germline gives CDR1 GTSNPN, CDR2 SVGIG (reference sequence). The material sequenced was CD4+ or CD8+ T cells sorted from blood, taken in a trial of the OX40 agonist ivuxolimab. The TCR was taken from an adult with an advanced solid tumor such as melanoma, head and neck, liver or kidney cancer. The chain is built from TRBV30 and TRBJ2-1; TRBD1 matches at 7 bases. The CDR3 coding sequence is TGTGCCTGGGGACAGGAAGTCAATGAGCAGTTCTTC. Translating gives CAWGQEVNEQFF.